These T cell receptor beta chains were read from a single sample in a study of radiation and T cells in renal cell carcinoma. Assay used: immunoSEQ multiplex PCR; TCRdb lists only in-frame clones, some missing. The sample contains around 140,000 clones, approximately 86% of which appear only once. This material consisted of blood, taken from a patient whose treatment included radiotherapy and nephrectomy. The receptor set was obtained from a woman in her forties or fifties with renal cell carcinoma. CDR3s include the opening cysteine and the closing phenylalanine or tryptophan. D genes are given only for firm matches. Not every row has a clone size; where given, it reads once, few, many or a size class.

d_gene: TRBD2; abundance: .; j_gene: TRBJ2-7; v_gene: TRBV27; CDR3nt: TGTGCCAGCACCTGGGGGGCTAGCGGGACGGGTAAGCAGTACTTC; CDR3aa: CASTWGASGTGKQYF
d_gene: TRBD1; abundance: .; j_gene: TRBJ1-1; v_gene: TRBV18; CDR3nt: TGTGCCAGCTCATCAGGGGGGACCTTGAACACTGAAGCTTTCTTT; CDR3aa: CASSSGGTLNTEAFF
d_gene: TRBD1; abundance: .; j_gene: TRBJ2-2; v_gene: TRBV5-8; CDR3nt: TGTGCCAGCAGCCTGGGACAGGGGGCCGGGGAGCTGTTTTTT; CDR3aa: CASSLGQGAGELFF
d_gene: .; abundance: .; j_gene: TRBJ1-1; v_gene: TRBV6-6; CDR3nt: TGTGCCAGCATATTAGGGGGGCCGAACAAAGCTTTCTTT; CDR3aa: CASILGGPNKAFF
d_gene: TRBD2; abundance: .; j_gene: TRBJ2-3; v_gene: TRBV18; CDR3nt: TGTGCCAGCTCACCGGGGGTAGCGGGAGTTAGAGATACGCAGTATTTT; CDR3aa: CASSPGVAGVRDTQYF
d_gene: .; abundance: .; j_gene: TRBJ2-7; v_gene: TRBV19; CDR3nt: TGTGCCAGTAGTATTGACTACGAGCAGTACTTC; CDR3aa: CASSIDYEQYF
d_gene: .; abundance: .; j_gene: TRBJ2-3; v_gene: TRBV6-1; CDR3nt: TGTGCCAGCAGTGAAAGGGCAGGACACACAGATACGCAGTATTTT; CDR3aa: CASSERAGHTDTQYF
d_gene: .; abundance: .; j_gene: TRBJ1-2; v_gene: TRBV7-2; CDR3nt: TGTGCCAGCAGCGTAACTCTGGACGACTATGGCTACACCTTC; CDR3aa: CASSVTLDDYGYTF
d_gene: .; abundance: .; j_gene: TRBJ2-7; v_gene: TRBV19; CDR3nt: TGTGCCAGTAGTTTCTCGCTTATCGGCGGAGAGCAGTACTTC; CDR3aa: CASSFSLIGGEQYF
d_gene: TRBD2; abundance: .; j_gene: TRBJ2-7; v_gene: TRBV7-2; CDR3nt: TGTGCCAGCAGCTTAGCAGGCGGGAGCGGCGAGCAGTACTTC; CDR3aa: CASSLAGGSGEQYF
d_gene: TRBD1; abundance: .; j_gene: TRBJ1-4; v_gene: TRBV28; CDR3nt: TGTGCCAGCAGTCGACAGGGCTATAATGAAAAACTGTTTTTT; CDR3aa: CASSRQGYNEKLFF
d_gene: .; abundance: .; j_gene: TRBJ1-6; v_gene: TRBV30; CDR3nt: TGTGCCTGGAACCACGGGGATTCACCCCTCCACTTT; CDR3aa: CAWNHGDSPLHF
d_gene: TRBD2; abundance: .; j_gene: TRBJ2-1; v_gene: TRBV5-1; CDR3nt: TGCGCCAGCAGACCCGAGGTAGCGGGAGGGCCATTTGATGAGCAGTTCTTC; CDR3aa: CASRPEVAGGPFDEQFF
d_gene: .; abundance: .; j_gene: TRBJ1-2; v_gene: TRBV6-5; CDR3nt: TGTGCCAGCAGCCTCGTCCGGGGTGACTATGGCTACACCTTC; CDR3aa: CASSLVRGDYGYTF
d_gene: .; abundance: .; j_gene: TRBJ1-1; v_gene: TRBV5-1; CDR3nt: TGCGCCAGCAGAATCGGGGCAAACACTGAAGCTTTCTTT; CDR3aa: CASRIGANTEAFF
d_gene: TRBD1; abundance: .; j_gene: TRBJ2-3; v_gene: TRBV7-9; CDR3nt: TGTGCCAGCAGCTTAGGGCCGACAGGGTCGACGACAGATACGCAGTATTTT; CDR3aa: CASSLGPTGSTTDTQYF
d_gene: TRBD2; abundance: few; j_gene: TRBJ2-7; v_gene: TRBV9; CDR3nt: TGTGCCAGCAGCCCGGGACTAGCGATTGGGTACGAGCAGTACTTC; CDR3aa: CASSPGLAIGYEQYF
d_gene: .; abundance: .; j_gene: TRBJ1-6; v_gene: TRBV5-5; CDR3nt: TGTGCCAGCAGCGGAGTTAACTCCCTAGGATCACCCCTCCACTTT; CDR3aa: CASSGVNSLGSPLHF
d_gene: .; abundance: .; j_gene: TRBJ1-5; v_gene: TRBV6-5; CDR3nt: TGTGCCAGCAGTGAACTTCGGACTCAGCCCCAGCATTTT; CDR3aa: CASSELRTQPQHF
d_gene: .; abundance: .; j_gene: TRBJ2-4; v_gene: TRBV29-1; CDR3nt: TGCAGCGTGGCCCACGGAGCTAGTAAAAACATTCAGTACTTC; CDR3aa: CSVAHGASKNIQYF
d_gene: TRBD1; abundance: .; j_gene: TRBJ2-7; v_gene: TRBV5-6; CDR3nt: TGTGCCAGCAGCTTGAGAGGACAGGGTAGCGACGAGCAGTACTTC; CDR3aa: CASSLRGQGSDEQYF
d_gene: .; abundance: .; j_gene: TRBJ1-6; v_gene: TRBV5-4; CDR3nt: TGCGCCAGCAGCCAAGATAGAGGGCAGAATAATTCACCCCTCCACTTT; CDR3aa: CASSQDRGQNNSPLHF
d_gene: .; abundance: .; j_gene: TRBJ2-7; v_gene: TRBV4-3; CDR3nt: TGCGCCAGCAGCCCAACCGATAGCGGATACGAGCAGTACTTC; CDR3aa: CASSPTDSGYEQYF
d_gene: TRBD1; abundance: .; j_gene: TRBJ1-2; v_gene: TRBV10-3; CDR3nt: TGTGCCATCAGTGAGTCGCCAGGGGGCGCTAACTATGGCTACACCTTC; CDR3aa: CAISESPGGANYGYTF
d_gene: TRBD1; abundance: few; j_gene: TRBJ2-2; v_gene: TRBV19; CDR3nt: TGTGCCAGTAGTCTTGGACAGGGGACGAACACCGGGGAGCTGTTTTTT; CDR3aa: CASSLGQGTNTGELFF
d_gene: .; abundance: .; j_gene: TRBJ2-4; v_gene: TRBV7-3; CDR3nt: TGTGCCAGCAGCTTAATGGTGGGACCGGAGGGCATTCAGTACTTC; CDR3aa: CASSLMVGPEGIQYF
d_gene: .; abundance: .; j_gene: TRBJ1-5; v_gene: TRBV18; CDR3nt: TGTGCCAGCTCACCACCTGGGTCCCAGCCCCAGCATTTT; CDR3aa: CASSPPGSQPQHF
d_gene: TRBD2; abundance: .; j_gene: TRBJ2-3; v_gene: TRBV9; CDR3nt: TGTGCCAGCAGCGCGAGACTAGCGGGAGCAAGTTCGCAGTATTTT; CDR3aa: CASSARLAGASSQYF
d_gene: .; abundance: .; j_gene: TRBJ1-1; v_gene: TRBV28; CDR3nt: TGTGCCAGCAGATCGCTAGGGGGGGCAATGAACACTGAAGCTTTCTTT; CDR3aa: CASRSLGGAMNTEAFF
d_gene: .; abundance: .; j_gene: TRBJ2-1; v_gene: TRBV14; CDR3nt: TGTGCCAGCAGCCGAGGGTTTAGTTTCGGTGAGCAGTTCTTC; CDR3aa: CASSRGFSFGEQFF
d_gene: TRBD2; abundance: .; j_gene: TRBJ2-1; v_gene: TRBV27; CDR3nt: TGTGCCAGCAGATCGGGGAGCGGGAGGGCCTCTTACAATGAGCAGTTCTTC; CDR3aa: CASRSGSGRASYNEQFF
d_gene: TRBD2; abundance: .; j_gene: TRBJ2-4; v_gene: TRBV19; CDR3nt: TGTGCCAGTAGTGTAACTAGCGGGGGGGCTGAAAACATTCAGTACTTC; CDR3aa: CASSVTSGGAENIQYF
d_gene: .; abundance: .; j_gene: TRBJ2-1; v_gene: TRBV4-1; CDR3nt: TGCGCCAGCAGCCAAGTTAACTTCGTGGGTCAGGGCTACAATGAGCAGTTCTTC; CDR3aa: CASSQVNFVGQGYNEQFF
d_gene: .; abundance: .; j_gene: TRBJ2-1; v_gene: TRBV27; CDR3nt: TGTGCCAGCACCGAGACGGCCTCCGAACGGAATGAGCAGTTCTTC; CDR3aa: CASTETASERNEQFF
d_gene: .; abundance: .; j_gene: TRBJ1-2; v_gene: TRBV7-6; CDR3nt: TGTGCCAGCAGCCCTACAGGGAACTATGGCTACACCTTC; CDR3aa: CASSPTGNYGYTF
d_gene: TRBD1; abundance: .; j_gene: TRBJ1-6; v_gene: TRBV7-2; CDR3nt: TGTGCCAGCAGCTTGGACAGGAGGTCACCCCTCCACTTT; CDR3aa: CASSLDRRSPLHF
d_gene: .; abundance: .; j_gene: TRBJ2-3; v_gene: TRBV9; CDR3nt: TGTGCCAGCAGCCCACGACTACGGGATACGCAGTATTTT; CDR3aa: CASSPRLRDTQYF
d_gene: .; abundance: .; j_gene: TRBJ2-7; v_gene: TRBV7-2; CDR3nt: TGTGCCAGCAGCCCTACGGGAAGGGCCTACGAGCAGTACTTC; CDR3aa: CASSPTGRAYEQYF
d_gene: TRBD1; abundance: .; j_gene: TRBJ2-1; v_gene: TRBV11-3; CDR3nt: TGTGCCAGCAGCAACGGGACAGCCAATGAGCAGTTCTTC; CDR3aa: CASSNGTANEQFF
d_gene: .; abundance: .; j_gene: TRBJ2-7; v_gene: TRBV4-3; CDR3nt: TGCGCCAGCAGCCAACAGGTCCGTGGCAGCACCTACGAGCAGTACTTC; CDR3aa: CASSQQVRGSTYEQYF
d_gene: .; abundance: .; j_gene: TRBJ2-5; v_gene: TRBV7-8; CDR3nt: TGTGCCAGCAGCTTAAGGAGGAGGCTACAAAGGGAGACCCAGTACTTC; CDR3aa: CASSLRRRLQRETQYF
d_gene: TRBD2; abundance: .; j_gene: TRBJ2-7; v_gene: TRBV5-1; CDR3nt: TGCGCCAGCAGCTCGGCTAGCGGCTACGAGCAGTACTTC; CDR3aa: CASSSASGYEQYF
d_gene: TRBD2; abundance: .; j_gene: TRBJ2-5; v_gene: TRBV5-4; CDR3nt: TGTGCCAGCAGCTTTGATCAGGGAGGGGAAGAGACCCAGTACTTC; CDR3aa: CASSFDQGGEETQYF
d_gene: .; abundance: .; j_gene: TRBJ1-5; v_gene: TRBV5-1; CDR3nt: TGCGCCAGCAGCTCCGTTGGGGGAGGGAAGCCCCAGCATTTT; CDR3aa: CASSSVGGGKPQHF
d_gene: TRBD1; abundance: .; j_gene: TRBJ1-5; v_gene: TRBV27; CDR3nt: TGTGCCAGCAGACACAGGGGGTCCGATCAGCCCCAGCATTTT; CDR3aa: CASRHRGSDQPQHF
d_gene: .; abundance: few; j_gene: TRBJ2-7; v_gene: TRBV10-1; CDR3nt: TGCGCCAGCAGTGACGCGGGTGCCTACGAGCAGTACTTC; CDR3aa: CASSDAGAYEQYF
d_gene: .; abundance: .; j_gene: TRBJ1-1; v_gene: TRBV15; CDR3nt: TGTGCCACCAGCAGAGAAGCCAGGGCGAACACTGAAGCTTTCTTT; CDR3aa: CATSREARANTEAFF
d_gene: .; abundance: .; j_gene: TRBJ1-2; v_gene: TRBV28; CDR3nt: TGTGCCAGCAAGGAGGGAGCAGGACATGGTGGCTACACCTTC; CDR3aa: CASKEGAGHGGYTF
d_gene: .; abundance: .; j_gene: TRBJ2-2; v_gene: TRBV6-1; CDR3nt: TGTGCCAGCGTTACCGCCGCGAACACCGGGGAGCTGTTTTTT; CDR3aa: CASVTAANTGELFF
d_gene: .; abundance: .; j_gene: TRBJ2-7; v_gene: TRBV6-1; CDR3nt: TGTGCCAGCAGTGAACCTAGCAGGGGGGAAATACGGTACGAGCAGTACTTC; CDR3aa: CASSEPSRGEIRYEQYF
d_gene: .; abundance: .; j_gene: TRBJ2-7; v_gene: TRBV15; CDR3nt: TGTGCCACCAGCAGCATCCCAGGACGGCGCAGCTCCTACGAGCAGTACTTC; CDR3aa: CATSSIPGRRSSYEQYF
d_gene: .; abundance: .; j_gene: TRBJ1-2; v_gene: TRBV27; CDR3nt: TGTGCCAGCAGTTTATCGAAGAACTATGGCTACACCTTC; CDR3aa: CASSLSKNYGYTF
d_gene: .; abundance: few; j_gene: TRBJ2-5; v_gene: TRBV28; CDR3nt: TGTGCCAGCAGTTTATTGGCAGGGTGGGAGACCCAGTACTTC; CDR3aa: CASSLLAGWETQYF
d_gene: TRBD1; abundance: .; j_gene: TRBJ2-3; v_gene: TRBV7-2; CDR3nt: TGTGCCAGCAGCTCTAGGGACAGGGGGTCGGATACGCAGTATTTT; CDR3aa: CASSSRDRGSDTQYF
d_gene: .; abundance: once; j_gene: TRBJ2-5; v_gene: TRBV10-1; CDR3nt: TGCGCCAGCAGTGAGTCGATTGCAGAGACCCAGTACTTC; CDR3aa: CASSESIAETQYF
d_gene: .; abundance: .; j_gene: TRBJ2-5; v_gene: TRBV10-3; CDR3nt: TGTGCCATCAGGGGTCAGGGTGGAGAGACCCAGTACTTC; CDR3aa: CAIRGQGGETQYF
d_gene: TRBD1; abundance: once; j_gene: TRBJ2-7; v_gene: TRBV5-8; CDR3nt: TGTGCCAGCAGCTTGTGGGGGGACAGGGTGGATCGGCAGTACTTC; CDR3aa: CASSLWGDRVDRQYF
d_gene: TRBD2; abundance: .; j_gene: TRBJ2-3; v_gene: TRBV2; CDR3nt: TGTGCCAGCAGAGATACTAGCGCAGATACGCAGTATTTT; CDR3aa: CASRDTSADTQYF
d_gene: .; abundance: .; j_gene: TRBJ1-5; v_gene: TRBV9; CDR3nt: TGTGCCAGCAGCCCAACGATGGGGGGCAATCAGCCCCAGCATTTT; CDR3aa: CASSPTMGGNQPQHF